The subject of this entry is one TCR beta chain. What it binds is not known. These data belong to a study of cytomegalovirus exposure and HLA in healthy donors. Regarding the study as a whole: Among TCR sequences, most were rare, though some public TCRs appeared in many donors. First-cohort TCR clusters were later found to tend to co-occur in the roughly 130 validation repertoires.

CDR3 length equals 19 residues. Germline CDR1 reads SGHRS; CDR2 reads YFSETQ. V lost 4 bases and J lost 1, with 21 bases in between. Clones were read by immunoSEQ multiplex PCR, and TCRdb kept only the in-frame ones, dropping some. Of 150,000 to 200,000 clones in the sample, about four fifths were seen once. The TCR originated in a man aged 18 to 35 in good health and CMV-seropositive. This chain uses TRBV5-1 with TRBJ2-6; possible D gene TRBD2, 6 bases. Sequencing input: PBMCs. In DNA, the CDR3 is TGCGCCAGCAGCCAAAGCCGTGGAGGGCTTAATTCTGGGGCCAACGTCCTGACTTTC. Protein: CASSQSRGGLNSGANVLTF.